This entry lists 14 T cell receptor beta chains sequenced from one sample in a study of Ad26.COV2.S vaccination and SARS-CoV-2 variants. Treatment specified: roughly 18 received Ad26.COV2.S at low or high dose, single or two shots; roughly five received placebo; per-sample allocation not given. Sampling took place 63 days after the first vaccine or placebo injection. TCRdb's table, derived via immunoSEQ multiplex PCR, lists solely in-frame clones and lacks some. In the table there are 350,000 to 400,000 clones, about 88% of which are singletons. The starting material was peripheral blood, obtained in a trial of Ad26.COV2.S vaccine versus placebo. The receptors were gathered from a person aged 18-65 years who received the Ad26.COV2.S COVID-19 vaccine or a placebo.

The J gene is TRBJ2-2, the V gene TRBV5-6; 9 bases fit TRBD2. Trimming cost V 0 bases and J 0 bases; bases outside gene matches: 3. Germline V gene lookup returns CDR1 SGHDT and CDR2 YYEEEE. The CDR3 contains 17 residues. CDR3 bases: TGTGCCAGCAGCTTGGGGTCTAGCGGGGCGAACACCGGGGAGCTGTTTTTT. Translation gives CASSLGSSGANTGELFF. Filled out from reference TRBV5-6 and TRBJ2-2, the complete variable domain reads DAGVTQSPTHLIKTRGQQVTLRCSPKSGHDTVSWYQQALGQGPQFIFQYYEEEERQRGNFPDRFSGHQFPNYSSELNVNALLLGDSALYLCASSLGSSGANTGELFFGEGSRLTVL.

The chain recombines TRBV20-1 with TRBJ1-6, with D perhaps matching TRBD1 (5 bases). Trimming removed 3 bases at V and 0 bases at J, with 18 bases between. Germline V gene lookup returns CDR1 DFQATT and CDR2 SNEGSKA (reference sequence). CDR3 length: 18 residues. CDR3 DNA sequence: TGCAGTGCTAGTACGGAACAGGACCCGAGCTCCTATAATTCACCCCTCCACTTT. This codes for CSASTEQDPSSYNSPLHF.

This sequence joins TRBV7-8 and TRBJ2-1; D may correspond to TRBD1 or TRBD2 (5 bases each). This CDR3 is built from 18 residues. Between the trimmed V and J ends, which lost 7 bases and 0 bases, there was a span of 22 bases. Germline V gene sequence: CDR1 SGHVS, CDR2 FQNEAQ. The CDR3 loop is CASMGDRNGASSYNEQFF. CDR3 sequence (DNA): TGTGCCAGCATGGGAGATAGGAACGGGGCGAGCTCCTACAATGAGCAGTTCTTC.

V gene TRBV6-1 combines with J gene TRBJ2-2; D not resolved. The CDR3 has 12 residues. V was trimmed by 7 bases and J by 2 bases, leaving 5 bases between them. Per germline, CDR1 MNHNS and CDR2 SASEGT. CDR3 protein: CASNLNTGELFF. The CDR3 bases are TGTGCCAGCAATCTAAACACCGGGGAGCTGTTTTTT.

The chain employs TRBV11-2 and TRBJ1-4; D is perhaps TRBD1 (5 bases). Between the trimmed V and J ends, which lost 8 bases and 7 bases, there was a span of 14 bases. This CDR3 is built from 13 residues. Germline V gene lookup returns CDR1 SGHAT and CDR2 FQNNGV. CDR3 coding DNA: TGTGCCAGCCGGGCAGGGCGGACTGAAAAACTGTTTTTT. Residues: CASRAGRTEKLFF.

This clone is a singleton in its sample. The chain uses TRBV11-3 and TRBJ2-1; 13 nucleotides match TRBD2. The CDR3 spans 18 residues. Trimming took 1 base from V and 4 from J; bases not matched to a gene: 7. CDR1 and CDR2 from the germline V gene are SGHNT and YENEEA. For the CDR3, the DNA is TGTGCCAGCAGCTTAGGACTAGCGGGGGGACAATCGTACAATGAGCAGTTCTTC. Amino acids: CASSLGLAGGQSYNEQFF.

V usage is TRBV7-9 and J usage is TRBJ2-1, with D tentatively TRBD1 (5 bases). Trimming removed 7 bases at V and 4 bases at J, with 5 bases between. Germline V lookup: CDR1 SEHNR, CDR2 FQNEAQ (reference sequence). CDR3 length: 11 amino acids. DNA of the CDR3: TGTGCCAGCACAGGGTACAATGAGCAGTTCTTC. It is translated as CASTGYNEQFF.

This chain joins TRBV3-1 (or the pseudogene TRBV3-2) and TRBJ1-1, with 8 bases fitting TRBD1. The CDR3 spans 14 residues. The V segment lost 3 bases and the J segment 6 bases; nucleotides outside the gene matches: 6. The germline V gene has CDR1 LGHDT and CDR2 YNNKEL (reference sequence). CDR3 DNA sequence: TGTGCCAGCAGCCAGAGGACAGGGCGCGCTGAAGCTTTCTTT. Translating it yields CASSQRTGRAEAFF.

CDR3 residues: CASSNPENEQFF. DNA for the CDR3: TGTGCCAGCTCAAATCCGGAGAATGAGCAGTTCTTC. The gene calls are TRBV18 and TRBJ2-1, with D hard to call. In germline, CDR1 is KGHSH, CDR2 LQKENI. V lost 5 bases, J lost 7 bases, and 9 bases lay in between. There are 12 residues in the CDR3.

This clone was seen once. The chain joins TRBV25-1 to TRBJ2-7; D ambiguous. CDR1 and CDR2 (germline): MGHDK, SYGVNS. The CDR3 extends over 13 amino acids. Trimming left V 6 bases short and J 2 bases short, with 11 bases between. Written as DNA, the CDR3 is TGTGCCAGCAGCGATGTATCGGCCTACGAGCAGTACTTC. It codes for CASSDVSAYEQYF.

This chain links TRBV9 with TRBJ1-2; 9 bases agree with TRBD1. Germline CDR1 reads SGDLS; CDR2 reads YYNGEE. After removal of 7 bases from V and 5 bases from J, the junction contained 9 bases not matched to a gene. The CDR3 sequence is 14 residues long. Here the CDR3 reads CASPKQGAGYGYTF. The CDR3 nucleotides read TGTGCCAGCCCCAAACAGGGGGCGGGTTATGGCTACACCTTC.

The V gene is TRBV5-5, the J gene TRBJ1-2; D may be TRBD1 (6 bases). This CDR3 is 13 amino acids long. Trimming removed 5 bases at V and 7 bases at J, with 15 bases between. Germline-derived CDR1 and CDR2 are SGHKS and YYEKEE (reference sequence). The CDR3 here is CASRNYREPGYTF. The CDR3 region has the DNA TGTGCCAGCAGAAATTACAGGGAGCCTGGCTACACCTTC.

Comments on this clone: The sample has other DNA sequences that encode this CDR3 too. V usage is TRBV30 and J usage is TRBJ1-2, with D unresolved. V was pared by 0 bases and J by 8 bases, with 7 bases between. CDR3 length equals 11 residues. Germline CDR1 and CDR2: GTSNPN and SVGIG (reference sequence). The DNA of the CDR3 is TGTGCCTGGAGTGTAGAGGGCGGCTACACCTTC. It translates to CAWSVEGGYTF.

The rearrangement joins TRBV6-6 to TRBJ1-5; D gene unclear. This CDR3 is built from 12 residues. V gave up 10 bases and J gave up 4 bases, with 11 bases separating them. Germline V gene data show CDR1 as MNHNY and CDR2 as SVGAGI (reference sequence). Written as DNA, the CDR3 is TGTGCCACCGGTCAAGGGAATCAGCCCCAGCATTTT. Its translation is CATGQGNQPQHF.